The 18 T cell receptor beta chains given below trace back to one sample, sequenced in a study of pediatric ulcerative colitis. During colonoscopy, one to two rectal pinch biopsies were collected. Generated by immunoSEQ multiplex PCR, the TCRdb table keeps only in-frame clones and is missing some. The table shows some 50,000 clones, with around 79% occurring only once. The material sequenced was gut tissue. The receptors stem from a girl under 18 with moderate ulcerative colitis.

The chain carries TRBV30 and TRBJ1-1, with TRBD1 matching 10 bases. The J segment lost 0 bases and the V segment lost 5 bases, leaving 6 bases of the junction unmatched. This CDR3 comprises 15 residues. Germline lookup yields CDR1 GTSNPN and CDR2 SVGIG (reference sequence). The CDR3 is CAWGTGEPLNTEAFF. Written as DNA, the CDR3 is TGTGCCTGGGGGACAGGGGAACCTTTGAACACTGAAGCTTTCTTT.

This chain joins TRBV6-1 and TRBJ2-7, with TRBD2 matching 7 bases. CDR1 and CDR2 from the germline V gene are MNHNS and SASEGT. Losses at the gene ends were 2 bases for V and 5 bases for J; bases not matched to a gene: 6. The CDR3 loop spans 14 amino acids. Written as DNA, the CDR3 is TGTGCCAGCAGTGAATTGGGGGGGTGGGACGAGCAGTACTTC. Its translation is CASSELGGWDEQYF.

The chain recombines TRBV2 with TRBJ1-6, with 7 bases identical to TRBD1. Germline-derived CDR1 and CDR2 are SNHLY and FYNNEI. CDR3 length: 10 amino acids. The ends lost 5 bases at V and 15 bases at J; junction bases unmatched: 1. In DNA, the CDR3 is TGTGCCAGCAGTAACAGGGGCCTCCACTTT. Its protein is CASSNRGLHF. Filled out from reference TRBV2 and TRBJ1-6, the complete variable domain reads EPEVTQTPSHQVTQMGQEVILRCVPISNHLYFYWYRQILGQKVEFLVSFYNNEISEKSEIFDDQFSVERPDGSNFTLKIRSTKLEDSAMYFCASSNRGLHFGNGTRLTVT.

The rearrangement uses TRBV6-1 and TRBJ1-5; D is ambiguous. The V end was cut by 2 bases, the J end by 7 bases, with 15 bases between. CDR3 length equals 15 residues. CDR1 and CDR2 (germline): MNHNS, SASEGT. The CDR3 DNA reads TGTGCCAGCAGTGAATACTATGTCTCCGTACAGCCCCAGCATTTT. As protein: CASSEYYVSVQPQHF.

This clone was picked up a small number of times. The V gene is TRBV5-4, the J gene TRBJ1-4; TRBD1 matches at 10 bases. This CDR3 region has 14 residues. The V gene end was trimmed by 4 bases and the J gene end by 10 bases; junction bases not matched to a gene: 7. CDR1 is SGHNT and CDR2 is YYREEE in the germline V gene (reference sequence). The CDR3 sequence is CASSLDRGPGKLFF. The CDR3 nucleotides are TGTGCCAGCAGCCTCGACAGGGGGCCCGGAAAACTGTTTTTT.

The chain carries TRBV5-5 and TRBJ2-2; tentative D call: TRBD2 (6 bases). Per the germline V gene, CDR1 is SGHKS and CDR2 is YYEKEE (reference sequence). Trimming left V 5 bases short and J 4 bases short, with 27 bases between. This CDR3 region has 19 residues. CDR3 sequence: CASRPAGVSGPGGTGELFF. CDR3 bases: TGTGCCAGCAGACCGGCCGGGGTATCGGGCCCCGGGGGCACCGGGGAGCTGTTTTTT.

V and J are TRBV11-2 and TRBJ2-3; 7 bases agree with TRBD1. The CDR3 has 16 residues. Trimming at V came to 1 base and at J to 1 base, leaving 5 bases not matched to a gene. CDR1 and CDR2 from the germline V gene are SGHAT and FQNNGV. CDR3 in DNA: TGTGCCAGCAGCTTAGCTCTGCAGGGGGGCACAGATACGCAGTATTTT. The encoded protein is CASSLALQGGTDTQYF.

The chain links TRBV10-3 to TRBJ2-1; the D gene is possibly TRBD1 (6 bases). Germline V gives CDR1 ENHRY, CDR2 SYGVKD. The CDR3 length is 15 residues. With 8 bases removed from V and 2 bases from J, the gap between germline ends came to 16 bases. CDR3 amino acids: CAIGAGVLTYNEQFF. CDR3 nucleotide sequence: TGTGCCATCGGCGCAGGGGTATTAACCTACAATGAGCAGTTCTTC.

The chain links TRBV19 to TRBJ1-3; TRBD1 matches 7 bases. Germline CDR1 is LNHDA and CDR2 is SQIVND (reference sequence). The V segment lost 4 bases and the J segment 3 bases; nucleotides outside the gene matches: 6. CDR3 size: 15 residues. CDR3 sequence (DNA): TGTGCCAGTAGTAAAACCCGGGACAGTGGAAACACCATATATTTT. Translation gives CASSKTRDSGNTIYF.

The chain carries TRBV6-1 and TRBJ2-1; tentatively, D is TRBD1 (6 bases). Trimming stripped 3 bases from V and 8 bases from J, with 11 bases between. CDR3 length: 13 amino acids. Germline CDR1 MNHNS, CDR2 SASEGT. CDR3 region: CASSDVRGYEQFF. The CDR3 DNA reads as TGTGCCAGCAGTGACGTCAGGGGCTATGAGCAGTTCTTC.

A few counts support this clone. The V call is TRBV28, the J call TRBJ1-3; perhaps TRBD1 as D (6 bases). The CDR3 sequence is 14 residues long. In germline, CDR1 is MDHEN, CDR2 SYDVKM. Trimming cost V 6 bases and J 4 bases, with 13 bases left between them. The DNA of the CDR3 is TGTGCCAGCAGACAGGGTTCGTCAGGAAACACCATATATTTT. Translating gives CASRQGSSGNTIYF. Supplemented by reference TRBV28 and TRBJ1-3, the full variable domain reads DVKVTQSSRYLVKRTGEKVFLECVQDMDHENMFWYRQDPGLGLRLIYFSYDVKMKEKGDIPEGYSVSREKKERFSLILESASTNQTSMYLCASRQGSSGNTIYFGEGSWLTVV.

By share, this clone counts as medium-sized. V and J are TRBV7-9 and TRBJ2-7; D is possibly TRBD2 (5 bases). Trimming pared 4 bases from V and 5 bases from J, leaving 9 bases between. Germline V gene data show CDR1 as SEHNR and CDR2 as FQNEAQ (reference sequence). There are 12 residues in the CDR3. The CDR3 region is CASSSPGNEQYF. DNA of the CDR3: TGTGCCAGCAGCTCGCCCGGGAACGAGCAGTACTTC.

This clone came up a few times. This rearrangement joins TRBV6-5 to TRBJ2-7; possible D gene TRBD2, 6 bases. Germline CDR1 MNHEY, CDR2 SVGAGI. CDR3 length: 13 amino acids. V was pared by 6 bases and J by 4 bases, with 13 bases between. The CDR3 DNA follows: TGTGCCAGCAGCAGCCCAGCGGGTTACGAGCAGTACTTC. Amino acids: CASSSPAGYEQYF.

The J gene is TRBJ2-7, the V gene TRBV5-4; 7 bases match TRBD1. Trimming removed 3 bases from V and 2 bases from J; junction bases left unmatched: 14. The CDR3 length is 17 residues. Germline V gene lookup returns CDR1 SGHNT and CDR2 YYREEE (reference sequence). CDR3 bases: TGTGCCAGCAGCTCCCCTAAGGACAGGTATGGGGCCTACGAGCAGTACTTC. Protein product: CASSSPKDRYGAYEQYF.

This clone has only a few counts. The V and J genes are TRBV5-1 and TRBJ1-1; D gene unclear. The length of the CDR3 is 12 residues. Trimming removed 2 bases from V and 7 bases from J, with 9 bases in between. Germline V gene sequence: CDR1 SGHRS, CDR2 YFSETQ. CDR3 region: CASSFAAGEAFF. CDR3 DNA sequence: TGCGCCAGCAGCTTTGCGGCCGGTGAAGCTTTCTTT.

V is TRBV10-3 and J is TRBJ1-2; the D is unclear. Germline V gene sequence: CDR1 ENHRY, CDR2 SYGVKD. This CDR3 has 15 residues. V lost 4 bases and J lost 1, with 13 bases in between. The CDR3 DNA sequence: TGTGCCATCAGTGTTAAGGCGCAATATAACTATGGCTACACCTTC. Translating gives CAISVKAQYNYGYTF.

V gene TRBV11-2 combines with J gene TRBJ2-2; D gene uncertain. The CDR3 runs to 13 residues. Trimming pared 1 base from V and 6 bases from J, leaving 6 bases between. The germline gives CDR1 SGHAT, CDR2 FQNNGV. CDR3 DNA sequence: TGTGCCAGCAGCTTAGTGGGCCCCGGGGAGCTGTTTTTT. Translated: CASSLVGPGELFF.

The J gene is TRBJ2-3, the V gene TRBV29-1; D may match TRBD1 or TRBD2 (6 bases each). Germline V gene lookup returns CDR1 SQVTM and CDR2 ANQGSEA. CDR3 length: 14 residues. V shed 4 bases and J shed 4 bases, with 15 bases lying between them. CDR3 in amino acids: CSVVVSGAPDTQYF. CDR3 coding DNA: TGCAGCGTTGTAGTATCGGGGGCCCCAGATACGCAGTATTTT.